This TCR beta chain derives from a study of blood T cell repertoires in COVID-19 (TCRdb year 2020). Context from the whole study: Samples covering the acute and convalescent phases of COVID-19 were provided by collaborators in the United States, Italy and Spain. The material from the prospective study consisted of cDNA or gDNA derived from T cells, B-cell-depleted T cells, or PBMCs. Deeply sampled blood TCRbeta repertoires from subjects exposed to, actively infected with, or recovered from COVID-19 were included in the dataset. A freely available public database, intended as a resource for researchers studying the immune response to SARS-CoV-2, is where the repertoires were released. The samples were drawn from two sources: the first 160 participants of the ongoing ImmuneRACE study, and over 950 subjects contributed by 6 global collaborators. Nearly every sample came with metadata listing a de-identified subject ID, COVID-19 status, age in years and sex. HLA class I and class II types, where available, came from metadata supplied by the sample provider rather than from assay-based typing.

The paper's findings and limits, for the study overall: How much clinical and demographic metadata was included differed by source and by participant, and the metadata was provided uncurated.

The immunoSEQ Assay, a bias-controlled multiplex PCR, was used to amplify TCRbeta CDR3 regions from genomic DNA. The published analysis was carried out like this. The number of nucleated cells in each sample was estimated by amplification of reference gene primers within the assay. To quantify the absolute abundance of each unique TCRbeta CDR3 rearrangement, sequence reads were collapsed and filtered. Productive Simpson clonality was computed per sample as the square root of Simpson's diversity index over productive rearrangements. This immuneACCESS table, as held by TCRdb, lists in-frame sequences with V and J called but not all clones. Of the missing ones, under half trace to an unresolved V gene in checked studies; the others have no known cause. V, J and clone size reflect that table, while D and trimming were determined from the DNA. The sample data list 200,000 to 250,000 clones, and approximately 84% of these were observed just once. Of the sample, about 9.9% is held by the ten largest clones.

A word on this clone: Its antigen is currently not known. No base quality information exists; no much larger clone differs at one position.

There are 15 amino acids in the CDR3, from cysteine to phenylalanine inclusive. Only the CDR3 part of the read is kept: 45 bases, read in frame from the first base. According to the germline V gene, CDR1 reads KGHSH and CDR2 reads LQKENI. Clipping removes 8 bases from V and 3 bases from J, with 11 as the unmatched junction base count. In Seattle, one collaborating source enrolled patients while the infection was active and tracked those patients longitudinally over the course of disease. The collaborating institutions used their own protocols to collect whole blood in K2EDTA tubes. For TCRbeta analysis, collaborators shipped samples as frozen whole blood, isolated PBMCs, or DNA extracted from either of those sample types.

What was sequenced was peripheral blood. The V and J segments used are TRBV18 and TRBJ2-5; 8 of the junction bases match TRBD2. The sequence was obtained from a man aged 50-59 years with COVID-19, enrolled during active disease. The DNA is as follows: TGTGCCAGCCGTCGGGAGGGACTAAGGGAAGAGACCCAGTACTTC. Its product reads: CASRREGLREETQYF.